The clone carrying this T cell receptor beta chain was found a few times. Its target is unknown. These data originate in a study of early T cells in non-severe SARS-CoV-2 infection. The overall study: Chains stayed unpaired after sequencing of bulk RNA from unsorted whole blood. Findings and limits, study-wide: In VDJdb matching, anti-spike CD8 responses were favored while private and CD4 specificities went missing.

V lost 9 bases and J 5 bases, leaving 25 bases between the germline ends. The V gene's germline CDR1 is MDHEN and CDR2 SYDVKM. The CDR3 sequence is 17 residues long. Individual cDNA molecules each received unique molecular identifiers attached to them. MiXCR, applied by TCRdb to the 5' RACE reads, yields one record per CDR3 protein. The data hold 45,000 to 65,000 distinct CDR3 sequences, with roughly 9.2% observed a single time. The specimen sequenced was whole blood. This sequence originates from an adult who was a healthcare worker with PCR-confirmed SARS-CoV-2 infection or an uninfected control (not recorded which). V and J are TRBV28 and TRBJ2-2, with D perhaps TRBD2 (6 bases). The CDR3 DNA sequence: TGTGCCAGTTCCAACCCCCGGGACTCCGTTGTAACCGGGGAGCTGTTTTTT. Translating gives CASSNPRDSVVTGELFF.